This TCR beta chain was captured in a study of blood T cell repertoires in COVID-19. Looking at the study overall: The United States, Italy and Spain were the sources of the acute and convalescent COVID-19 samples. Nucleic acid was either cDNA or gDNA, and it came from T cells, B-cell-depleted T cells, or PBMCs.

Between the trimmed V and J ends, which lost 9 bases and 1 base, there was a span of 16 bases. CDR1 SNHLY and CDR2 FYNNEI come from the germline V gene. The CDR3 is 15 residues long. Original handling: Amplification with reference gene primers provided the estimates of nucleated cell counts. Sequenced by immunoSEQ multiplex PCR; TCRdb stores in-frame clones only, minus some. For V, J and clone size, that table is used; D and trimming come from the DNA. The table includes approximately 77,000 clones, 80% detected once. This clonotype originated in a woman between 70 and 85 years old with acute or convalescent COVID-19. V usage is TRBV2 and J usage is TRBJ2-1; D remains unclear. The sample was peripheral blood. For the CDR3, the DNA is TGTGCCAGTCCCCCGGGTTTAGCATCCTACAATGAGCAGTTCTTC. Translation gives CASPPGLASYNEQFF. Full variable domain (remainder filled in from reference TRBV2 and TRBJ2-1): EPEVTQTPSHQVTQMGQEVILRCVPISNHLYFYWYRQILGQKVEFLVSFYNNEISEKSEIFDDQFSVERPDGSNFTLKIRSTKLEDSAMYFCASPPGLASYNEQFFGPGTRLTVL.